What follows are 29 T cell receptor beta chains derived from one specimen sequenced in a study of T cell responses to AZD1222 COVID-19 vaccine. TCRdb's table, derived via immunoSEQ multiplex PCR, lists solely in-frame clones and lacks some. The table includes fewer than 150,000 clones, about four fifths detected once. This specimen consisted of peripheral blood, obtained on day 0 of AZD1222 vaccination. The receptors shown here come from an adult in good health.

This clone was observed at least ten times. This chain uses TRBV19 with TRBJ1-1, with D perhaps TRBD1 (5 bases). Germline CDR1 LNHDA, CDR2 SQIVND (reference sequence). The CDR3 has 14 amino acids. The V end lost 4 bases, the J end lost 5 bases, and 14 bases lay between the germline ends. The CDR3 is CASSTPGGVTEAFF. The CDR3 DNA sequence: TGTGCCAGTAGTACCCCGGGGGGAGTAACTGAAGCTTTCTTT.

The chain couples TRBV20-1 to TRBJ1-2; D remains ambiguous. Germline CDR1 DFQATT, CDR2 SNEGSKA (reference sequence). V dropped 3 bases and J dropped 3 bases, with 14 bases sitting between them. The CDR3 sequence is 14 residues long. CDR3 sequence reads: CSASEGRRDYGYTF. DNA for the CDR3: TGCAGTGCTAGTGAGGGAAGAAGGGACTATGGCTACACCTTC.

The chain uses TRBV23-1 and TRBJ1-2; the D gene is possibly TRBD1 (5 bases). TRBV23-1 counts as an open reading frame of uncertain function. CDR3 size: 15 residues. Between the trimmed V and J ends, which lost 0 bases and 3 bases, there was a span of 11 bases. CDR3 protein: CASSQSFEGDYGYTF. DNA for the CDR3: TGCGCCAGCAGTCAATCCTTCGAAGGGGACTATGGCTACACCTTC.

The genes are TRBV11-2 and TRBJ1-5; D unclear. The CDR3 extends over 13 amino acids. V was shortened by 2 bases and J by 7 bases, with 9 bases between the two germline ends. Germline loops: CDR1 SGHAT, CDR2 FQNNGV. CDR3 amino acids: CASSLLSDQPQHF. The CDR3 DNA follows: TGTGCCAGCAGCTTACTGTCGGACCAGCCCCAGCATTTT. Together with reference TRBV11-2 and TRBJ1-5, the CDR3 gives the full variable domain: EAGVAQSPRYKIIEKRQSVAFWCNPISGHATLYWYQQILGQGPKLLIQFQNNGVVDDSQLPKDRFSAERLKGVDSTLKIQPAKLEDSAVYLCASSLLSDQPQHFGDGTRLSIL.

The genes are TRBV30 and TRBJ1-5; D perhaps matches TRBD1 (6 bases). The germline CDR1 and CDR2 sequences are GTSNPN and SVGIG (reference sequence). Between the trimmed V and J ends, which lost 2 bases and 5 bases, there was a span of 13 bases. The CDR3 runs 14 residues. CDR3: CAWSRGQTYQPQHF. As DNA, the CDR3 is TGTGCCTGGAGTCGCGGACAGACCTATCAGCCCCAGCATTTT. Using reference TRBV30 and TRBJ1-5 for the parts outside the CDR3, the full variable domain is SQTIHQWPATLVQPVGSPLSLECTVEGTSNPNLYWYRQAAGRGLQLLFYSVGIGQISSEVPQNLSASRPQDRQFILSSKKLLLSDSGFYLCAWSRGQTYQPQHFGDGTRLSIL.

This clone was counted between two and nine times. The V and J genes are TRBV2 and TRBJ1-5; D may be TRBD1 (5 bases). Germline lookup yields CDR1 SNHLY and CDR2 FYNNEI. V lost 8 bases to trimming and J lost 9 bases, with 17 bases between them. The CDR3 totals 13 residues. CDR3 residues: CASSGTGFGPQHF. In nucleotides, the CDR3 is TGTGCCAGCTCCGGGACTGGCTTTGGGCCCCAGCATTTT.

CDR3 amino acids: CASSLLVSGELFF. In DNA, the CDR3 is TGTGCCAGCAGCCTTCTAGTGTCCGGGGAGCTGTTTTTT. The V call is TRBV6-5, the J call TRBJ2-2, with no clear D. Germline CDR1 reads MNHEY; CDR2 reads SVGAGI. This CDR3 spans 13 amino acids. V shed 6 bases and J shed 6 bases, with 11 bases lying between them.

This chain connects TRBV10-3 to TRBJ2-3; D assignment may be TRBD1 or TRBD2 (5 bases each). Germline V lookup: CDR1 ENHRY, CDR2 SYGVKD. The CDR3 has 15 amino acids. The V end was cut by 6 bases, the J end by 0 bases, with 13 bases between. The CDR3 DNA follows: TGTGCCATCAGCAGGGACGGCCCTAGCACAGATACGCAGTATTTT. Residues: CAISRDGPSTDTQYF.

V is TRBV6-5 and J is TRBJ1-5; TRBD1 is a possible D gene (5 bases). The CDR3 contains 12 residues. The germline CDR1 and CDR2 sequences are MNHEY and SVGAGI. V was clipped by 4 bases and J by 5 bases, with 6 bases between them. CDR3 nucleotides: TGTGCCAGCAGTTCCAGGGATCAGCCCCAGCATTTT. It yields the protein CASSSRDQPQHF.

This chain connects TRBV5-1 to TRBJ2-3, with 11 bases lining up with TRBD1. The CDR3 loop spans 16 amino acids. The trim removed 4 bases at V and 2 bases at J, leaving 6 bases unmatched. Germline V gene data show CDR1 as SGHRS and CDR2 as YFSETQ. The CDR3 is CASSAGQGVVTDTQYF. The CDR3, as DNA: TGCGCCAGCAGCGCGGGACAGGGGGTTGTCACAGATACGCAGTATTTT.

The chain links TRBV7-8 to TRBJ2-5, with 10 bases lining up with TRBD1. This CDR3 is built from 14 residues. Germline CDR1 and CDR2: SGHVS and FQNEAQ. Trimming cost V 5 bases and J 4 bases; bases outside gene matches: 4. CDR3 sequence reads: CASSPRDRGETQYF. The CDR3 nucleotides are TGTGCCAGCAGCCCCCGGGACAGGGGAGAGACCCAGTACTTC.

This chain uses TRBV28 with TRBJ1-3, with 9 bases that match TRBD1. V dropped 3 bases and J dropped 0; count of bases not matched to a gene: 12. From germline, CDR1 is MDHEN and CDR2 SYDVKM. The CDR3 spans 19 residues. The CDR3 DNA reads TGTGCCAGCAGTTTTAGACCCACAGGGGGCGCCAACTCTGGAAACACCATATATTTT. Translated: CASSFRPTGGANSGNTIYF.

J is TRBJ1-4 and V is TRBV5-1; no firm D call. The CDR3 is made up of 14 amino acids. The V gene's germline CDR1 is SGHRS and CDR2 YFSETQ. V dropped 0 bases and J dropped 3 bases, with 6 bases sitting between them. The CDR3 region has the DNA TGCGCCAGCAGCTTGGCCATCCCTAATGAAAAACTGTTTTTT. Its protein is CASSLAIPNEKLFF.

This sequence joins TRBV18 and TRBJ2-7; TRBD1 aligns across 9 bases. Unmatched junction bases numbered 3, after V lost 3 bases and J lost 3 bases. Germline lookup yields CDR1 KGHSH and CDR2 LQKENI. CDR3 size: 14 residues. CDR3 sequence: CASSPGTGIYEQYF. The CDR3 nucleotides read TGTGCCAGCTCACCCGGGACAGGGATCTACGAGCAGTACTTC.

The chain couples TRBV7-3 to TRBJ1-2, with D perhaps matching TRBD1 (6 bases). Germline lookup yields CDR1 SGHTA and CDR2 FQGTGA. The CDR3 contains 15 residues. Trimming took 2 bases from V and 3 from J, leaving 13 bases between them. DNA of the CDR3: TGTGCCAGCAGCTTAGTAGGGGGGACCGACTATGGCTACACCTTC. Amino acid sequence: CASSLVGGTDYGYTF.

In nucleotides, the CDR3 is TGTGCCAGCAGTTATCCCCAGCATTTT. Residues: CASSYPQHF. The rearrangement uses TRBV28 and TRBJ1-5; D unclear. CDR1 is MDHEN, CDR2 SYDVKM, per germline. With 4 bases removed from V and 10 bases from J, the gap between germline ends came to 2 bases. This CDR3 comprises 9 residues.

V gene TRBV9 combines with J gene TRBJ1-2; 7 bases agree with TRBD1. The CDR3 covers 14 residues. CDR1 and CDR2 (germline): SGDLS, YYNGEE. V shed 1 base and J 7 bases; nucleotides not matched to a gene: 7. The CDR3 loop is CASSVSTYRGGYTF. The CDR3 DNA follows: TGTGCCAGCAGCGTATCCACCTACAGGGGTGGCTACACCTTC.

V gene TRBV5-4 combines with J gene TRBJ2-5; 13 nucleotides align to TRBD2. The V segment lost 2 bases and the J segment 4 bases; nucleotides outside the gene matches: 2. The CDR3 runs 15 residues. CDR1 is SGHNT and CDR2 is YYREEE in the germline V gene (reference sequence). The CDR3 protein is CASSFRLAGGETQYF. The CDR3, as DNA: TGTGCCAGCAGCTTTAGACTAGCGGGGGGAGAGACCCAGTACTTC. The full variable domain, in which reference TRBV5-4 and TRBJ2-5 provide the parts outside the CDR3, is ETGVTQSPTHLIKTRGQQVTLRCSSQSGHNTVSWYQQALGQGPQFIFQYYREEENGRGNFPPRFSGLQFPNYSSELNVNALELDDSALYLCASSFRLAGGETQYFGPGTRLLVL.

CDR3 residues: CASSQSKGYNEQFF. The CDR3 nucleotides read TGCGCCAGCAGTCAATCGAAGGGCTACAATGAGCAGTTCTTC. The chain employs TRBV23-1 and TRBJ2-1; D uncertain. TRBV23-1 is given ORF status, its function remaining uncertain. Trimming left V 0 bases short and J 3 bases short, with 6 bases between. The CDR3 is made up of 14 amino acids.

This chain connects TRBV7-8 to TRBJ1-4; D might be TRBD1 (5 bases). CDR1 and CDR2 (germline): SGHVS, FQNEAQ. Between the trimmed V and J ends, which lost 2 bases and 0 bases, there was a span of 22 bases. This CDR3 spans 20 amino acids. DNA of the CDR3: TGTGCCAGCAGCTTATACGTAACAGGAGGCGGTATCTCAACTAATGAAAAACTGTTTTTT. It is translated as CASSLYVTGGGISTNEKLFF.

V gene TRBV6-1 combines with J gene TRBJ1-3, with D maybe TRBD1 (6 bases). Germline V gene lookup returns CDR1 MNHNS and CDR2 SASEGT. The CDR3 spans 17 residues. V was shortened by 3 bases and J by 0 bases, with 15 bases between the two germline ends. In DNA, the CDR3 is TGTGCCAGCAGTGAGTCTTGGGGGCCCCGCTCTGGAAACACCATATATTTT. Encoded protein: CASSESWGPRSGNTIYF.

The V gene is TRBV25-1, the J gene TRBJ2-1; no firm D call. CDR1 is MGHDK and CDR2 is SYGVNS in the germline V gene. V lost 3 bases and J 0 bases, leaving 9 bases between the germline ends. This CDR3 contains 15 residues. The DNA of the CDR3 is TGTGCCAGCAGTGAGGACGCGGACTCCTACAATGAGCAGTTCTTC. Translated: CASSEDADSYNEQFF.

The chain is built from TRBV5-1 and TRBJ1-5; 7 positions match TRBD1. The CDR3 runs 15 residues. The ends lost 5 bases at V and 2 bases at J; junction bases unmatched: 7. Germline CDR1 is SGHRS and CDR2 is YFSETQ. CDR3 amino acids: CASRLTGVGNQPQHF. The CDR3 nucleotides are TGCGCCAGCAGACTCACAGGGGTGGGCAATCAGCCCCAGCATTTT. Full variable domain (rest looked up from reference TRBV5-1 and TRBJ1-5): KAGVTQTPRYLIKTRGQQVTLSCSPISGHRSVSWYQQTPGQGLQFLFEYFSETQRNKGNFPGRFSGRQFSNSRSEMNVSTLELGDSALYLCASRLTGVGNQPQHFGDGTRLSIL.

V is TRBV7-9 and J is TRBJ2-7; 7 bases are a match to TRBD2. The ends lost 5 bases at V and 5 bases at J; junction bases unmatched: 12. Germline assignment: CDR1 SEHNR and CDR2 FQNEAQ (reference sequence). The CDR3 contains 15 residues. CDR3: CASSPPRGEDHEQYF. Written as DNA, the CDR3 is TGTGCCAGCAGCCCGCCCCGGGGGGAAGATCACGAGCAGTACTTC.

This CDR3 reads CSVQEGGNQPQHF. The CDR3 bases are TGCAGCGTCCAAGAGGGGGGCAATCAGCCCCAGCATTTT. The chain couples TRBV29-1 to TRBJ1-5; possibly TRBD1 for D (6 bases). V was clipped by 6 bases and J by 2 bases, with 11 bases between them. This CDR3 has 13 amino acids. Germline assignment: CDR1 SQVTM and CDR2 ANQGSEA.

The chain carries TRBV7-9 and TRBJ1-4, with D perhaps matching TRBD1 (5 bases). Germline lookup yields CDR1 SEHNR and CDR2 FQNEAQ (reference sequence). The CDR3 has 15 residues. The V end lost 5 bases, the J end lost 0 bases, and 10 bases lay between the germline ends. CDR3 protein: CASSTAGPTNEKLFF. CDR3 in DNA: TGTGCCAGCAGCACAGCAGGGCCAACTAATGAAAAACTGTTTTTT. The variable domain in full, completed from reference TRBV7-9 and TRBJ1-4, reads DTGVSQNPRHKITKRGQNVTFRCDPISEHNRLYWYRQTLGQGPEFLTYFQNEAQLEKSRLLSDRFSAERPKGSFSTLEIQRTEQGDSAMYLCASSTAGPTNEKLFFGSGTQLSVL.

The V gene is TRBV19, the J gene TRBJ2-2, with 8 bases matching TRBD1. CDR3 length equals 15 residues. V was pared by 6 bases and J by 5 bases, with 8 bases of the junction left unmatched. CDR1 and CDR2 (germline): LNHDA, SQIVND (reference sequence). This chain's CDR3 is CASRVTGEYTGELFF. The DNA of the CDR3 is TGTGCCAGTAGGGTGACAGGGGAATATACCGGGGAGCTGTTTTTT.

This chain joins TRBV5-4 and TRBJ1-2, with D tentatively TRBD1 (6 bases). V was trimmed by 4 bases and J by 2 bases, leaving 9 bases between them. The CDR3 consists of 13 residues. In germline, CDR1 is SGHNT, CDR2 YYREEE (reference sequence). The CDR3 DNA reads TGTGCCAGCAGCGCTGGACAGAACTATGGCTACACCTTC. It translates to CASSAGQNYGYTF.

This clone was counted a few times. The rearrangement uses TRBV5-6 and TRBJ2-3; D remains unclear. This CDR3 is 11 amino acids long. Germline lookup yields CDR1 SGHDT and CDR2 YYEEEE. Trimming left V 0 bases short and J 4 bases short, with 0 bases between. Written as DNA, the CDR3 is TGTGCCAGCAGCTTGGCAGATACGCAGTATTTT. This codes for CASSLADTQYF.